This T cell receptor beta chain was sequenced during a study of cytomegalovirus exposure and HLA in healthy donors. On this clone itself: Its antigen is still unknown.

Whole-study findings and limits: Prediction of most subjects' HLA-A and HLA-B alleles by TCR beta sequences was reportedly accurate.

Researchers ran the PCR with 60 Vbeta and 13 Jbeta primers. Sequencing was performed with immunoSEQ multiplex PCR; in TCRdb, only in-frame clones are kept and a portion is missing. Seen here are roughly 150,000 clones, over 60% observed once, and the top ten hold around 2%. The germline CDR1 and CDR2 sequences are SGDLS and YYNGEE. Trimming stripped 3 bases from V and 0 bases from J, with 10 bases between. This CDR3 comprises 15 residues. The chain is built from TRBV9 and TRBJ2-1, with D perhaps TRBD2 (6 bases). The sample comprised PBMCs. The receptor's source is a man aged 25 to 45 in good health and CMV-seronegative. CDR3 in amino acids: CASSEAGTSYNEQFF. DNA for the CDR3: TGTGCCAGCAGCGAGGCGGGGACCTCCTACAATGAGCAGTTCTTC.